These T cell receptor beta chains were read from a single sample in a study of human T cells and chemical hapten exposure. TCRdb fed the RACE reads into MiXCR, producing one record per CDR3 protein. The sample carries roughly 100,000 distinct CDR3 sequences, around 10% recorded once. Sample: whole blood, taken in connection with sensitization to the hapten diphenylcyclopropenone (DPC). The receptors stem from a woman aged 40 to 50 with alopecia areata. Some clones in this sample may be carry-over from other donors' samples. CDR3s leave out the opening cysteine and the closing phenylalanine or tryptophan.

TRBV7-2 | ASSLQHQPQH
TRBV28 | ASSLGGGSRDEQF
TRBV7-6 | ASSLVGGPGYPQH
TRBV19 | ASSILGNQPQH
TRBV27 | ASSLGGLGGYT
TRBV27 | ASSLRGSSLAYEQY
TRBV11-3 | ASSWTSGGANEQF
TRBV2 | ADPGGYEQY
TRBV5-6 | ASSMDRNQPQH
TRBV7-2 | ASGLGGGGPTDTQY
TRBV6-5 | ASSYSKAGGNSPLH
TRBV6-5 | ASSYSTIQGTSYNSPLH
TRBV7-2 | ASSLGTPRTDTQY
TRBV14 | ASSQGDRAYQETQY
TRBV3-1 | ASSHHGQAAEQY
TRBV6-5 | ASSYGSGDTQY
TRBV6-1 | ATENLMDTQY
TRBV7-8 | ASSQQGGELF
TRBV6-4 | ASTQDGLSAEAF
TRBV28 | ASSFLPVSGNY
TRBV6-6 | ASSAFGNSPLH
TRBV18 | ASSPPWDSYEQY
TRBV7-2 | ASSSPRGADTQY
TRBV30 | AWRVTGAGPGEAF
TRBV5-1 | ASSLGLATYNEQF
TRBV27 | ASRDGQGPYEQY
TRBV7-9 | ASSFPGGIETQY
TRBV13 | ASSSDRVGNEQF
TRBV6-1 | ASSESGDGNSPLH
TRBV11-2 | ASSSEGGFFYEQY
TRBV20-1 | SANQDRGGYT
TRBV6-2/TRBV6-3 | ASTLEGSDYGYT
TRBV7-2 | ASSLVSAGPNTGELF
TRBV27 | ASSFAGEETQY
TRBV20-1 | SARSPGGPSTDTQY
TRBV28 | ASSGNQPQH
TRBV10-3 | AISSGTRDEQY
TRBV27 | ASMRGRGGTDTQY
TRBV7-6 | ASSLQRYTDTQY
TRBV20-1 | SARSSGFGDTQY
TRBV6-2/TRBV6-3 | ASRPGGQETQY
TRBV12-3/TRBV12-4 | ASTTGDVQPQH
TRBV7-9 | ASSLNPGDTEAF
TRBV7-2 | ASSFPGQNQPQH
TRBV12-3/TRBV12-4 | ASSLYGTANEKLF
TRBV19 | ASTSRGFYGYT
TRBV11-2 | ASSLGGDTDTQY
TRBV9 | ASSLSGTNQPQH
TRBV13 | ASSPLTGRLGTEAF
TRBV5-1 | ASSLAVGGEQF
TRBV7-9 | ASSSQGGKNIQY
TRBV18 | ASSPPRGSQPQH
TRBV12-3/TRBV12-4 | ASRIGTGGVETQY
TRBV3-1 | ASSLVITGELF
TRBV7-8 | ASSLAGVYGTGELF